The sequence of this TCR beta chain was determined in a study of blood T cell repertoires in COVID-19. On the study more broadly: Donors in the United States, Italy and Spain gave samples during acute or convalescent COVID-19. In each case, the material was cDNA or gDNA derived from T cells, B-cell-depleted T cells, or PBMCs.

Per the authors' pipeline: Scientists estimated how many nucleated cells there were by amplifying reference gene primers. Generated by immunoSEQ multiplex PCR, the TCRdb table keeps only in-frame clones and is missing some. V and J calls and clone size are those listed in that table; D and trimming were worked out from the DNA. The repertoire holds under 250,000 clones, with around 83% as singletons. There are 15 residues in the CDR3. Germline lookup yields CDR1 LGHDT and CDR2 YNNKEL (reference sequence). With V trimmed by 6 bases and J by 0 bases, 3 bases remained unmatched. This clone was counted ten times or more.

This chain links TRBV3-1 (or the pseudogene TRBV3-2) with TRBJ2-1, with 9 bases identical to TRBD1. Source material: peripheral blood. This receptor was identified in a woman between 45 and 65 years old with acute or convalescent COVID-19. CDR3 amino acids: CASRGTGSSYNEQFF. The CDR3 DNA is TGTGCCAGCAGAGGGACAGGGAGCTCCTACAATGAGCAGTTCTTC.